This TCR beta chain was recorded in a study of CD8 T cells in ankylosing spondylitis. One entry per CDR3 protein results from TCRdb running MiXCR on the 5' RACE reads. The repertoire holds fewer than 450,000 distinct CDR3 sequences, with about 15% as singletons. This clonotype came up a few times. Antigen: not known. Study-wide findings and caveats: Among TCR beta sequences, a motif of under ten highly homologous variants appeared characteristic of ankylosing spondylitis blood. Researchers reportedly found disease-linked clones significantly enriched in matched ankylosing spondylitis synovial fluid.

CDR1 and CDR2 (germline): ENHRY, SYGVKD. The CDR3 is made up of 12 amino acids. The ends were cut back, 8 bases at V and 3 bases at J, with 10 bases in the middle. The gene calls are TRBV10-3 and TRBJ2-5; tentative D call: TRBD2 (6 bases). The sample was blood, either unsorted or a sorted T cell fraction (not recorded which). This receptor was obtained from a male donor with ankylosing spondylitis. CDR3 coding DNA: TGTGCCATCGGGGTAGCGGAAGAGACCCAGTACTTC. Residues: CAIGVAEETQYF.